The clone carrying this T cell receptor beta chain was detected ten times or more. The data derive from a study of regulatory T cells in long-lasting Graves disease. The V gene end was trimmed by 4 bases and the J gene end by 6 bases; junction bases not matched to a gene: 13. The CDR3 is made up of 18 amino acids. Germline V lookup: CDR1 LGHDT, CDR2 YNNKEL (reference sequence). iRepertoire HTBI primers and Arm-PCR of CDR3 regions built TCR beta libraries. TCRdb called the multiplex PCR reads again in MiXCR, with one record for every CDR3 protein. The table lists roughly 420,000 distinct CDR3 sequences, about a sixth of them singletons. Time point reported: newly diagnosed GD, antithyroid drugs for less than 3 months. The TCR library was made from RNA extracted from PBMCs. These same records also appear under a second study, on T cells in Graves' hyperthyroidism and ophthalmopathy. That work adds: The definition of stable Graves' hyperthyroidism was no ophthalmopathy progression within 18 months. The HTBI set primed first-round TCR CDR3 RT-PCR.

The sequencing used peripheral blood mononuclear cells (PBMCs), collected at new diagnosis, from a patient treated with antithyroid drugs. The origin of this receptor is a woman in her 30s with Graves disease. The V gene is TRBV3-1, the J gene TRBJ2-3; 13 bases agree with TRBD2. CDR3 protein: CASSPTSGRAAIMDTQYF. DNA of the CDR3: TGTGCCAGCAGCCCCACTAGCGGGAGGGCCGCAATAATGGATACGCAGTATTTT.